This TCR beta chain derives from a study of shared clonotypes between healthy human individuals. Study-wide context: A donor's plate count was three for CD4 naive and three for CD4 memory; CD8 naive had two and CD8 memory one. Study-wide findings and caveats: Sequencing depth was a factor that was expected to affect clonotype sharing among donors. It was the non-shared clonotypes that had lower generation probabilities than clonotypes shared by all four donors.

In the original analysis: In the immunoSEQ data, sequences were junction-only and lacked quality scores, so filtering differed. Using immunoSEQ multiplex PCR, the repertoire was profiled, and TCRdb retains in-frame clones only, with some absent. V and J calls and clone size are copied from that table; D and trimming were computed from the DNA. The table has 600,000 to 750,000 clones, approximately 75% seen once; the top ten hold about 1.8%. As concerns this clone: Its antigen is unidentified.

Trimming removed 6 bases from V and 7 bases from J, with 15 bases in between. The CDR3 is made up of 13 amino acids. Germline loops: CDR1 MDHEN, CDR2 SYDVKM. This TCR was sampled from a woman aged 30 to 39 in good health. The sample comprised memory CD4+ T cells sorted from blood. Subset here: CD45RA-negative fraction. The J gene is TRBJ1-2, the V gene TRBV28, with a weak D call TRBD1 (5 bases). The CDR3 sequence is CASSSGAHGGYTF. CDR3 coding DNA: TGTGCCAGCAGCAGCGGGGCGCATGGTGGCTACACCTTC.